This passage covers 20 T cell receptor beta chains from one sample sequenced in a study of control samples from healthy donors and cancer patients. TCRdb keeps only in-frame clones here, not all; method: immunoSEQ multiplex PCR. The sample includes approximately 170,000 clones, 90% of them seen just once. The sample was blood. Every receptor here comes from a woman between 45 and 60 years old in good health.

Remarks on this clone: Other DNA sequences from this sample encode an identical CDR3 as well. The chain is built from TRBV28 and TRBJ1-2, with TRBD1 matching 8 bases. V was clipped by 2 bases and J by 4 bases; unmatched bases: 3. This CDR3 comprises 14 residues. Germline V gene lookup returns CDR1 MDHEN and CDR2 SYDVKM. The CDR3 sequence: CASSLAGTGYGYTF. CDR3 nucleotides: TGTGCCAGCAGTTTAGCCGGGACAGGCTATGGCTACACCTTC.

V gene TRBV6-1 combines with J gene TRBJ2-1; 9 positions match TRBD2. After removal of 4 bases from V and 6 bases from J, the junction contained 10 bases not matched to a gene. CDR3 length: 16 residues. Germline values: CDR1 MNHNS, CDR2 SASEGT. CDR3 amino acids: CASSALKSGGSNEQFF. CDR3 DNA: TGTGCCAGCAGTGCCCTGAAGAGCGGGGGGTCCAATGAGCAGTTCTTC.

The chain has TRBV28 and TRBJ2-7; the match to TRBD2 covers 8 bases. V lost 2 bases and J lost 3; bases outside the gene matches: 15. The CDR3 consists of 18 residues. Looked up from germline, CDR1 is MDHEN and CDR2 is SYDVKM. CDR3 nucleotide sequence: TGTGCCAGCAGTTTAGTGGCGGGAGGAGGGGGGAGGGACTACGAGCAGTACTTC. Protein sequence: CASSLVAGGGGRDYEQYF.

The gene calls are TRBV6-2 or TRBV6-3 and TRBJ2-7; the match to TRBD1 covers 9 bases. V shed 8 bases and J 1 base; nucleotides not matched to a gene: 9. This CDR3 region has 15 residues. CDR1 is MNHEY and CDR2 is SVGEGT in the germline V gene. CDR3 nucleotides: TGTGCCAGCGGCCCCGCCGGACAGGGGTCCTACGAGCAGTACTTC. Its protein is CASGPAGQGSYEQYF.

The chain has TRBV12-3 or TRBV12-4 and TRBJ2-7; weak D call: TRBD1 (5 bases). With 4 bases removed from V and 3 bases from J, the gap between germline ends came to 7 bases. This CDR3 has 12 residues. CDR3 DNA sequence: TGTGCCAGCAGTTCGCAGGGCTACGAGCAGTACTTC. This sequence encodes CASSSQGYEQYF.

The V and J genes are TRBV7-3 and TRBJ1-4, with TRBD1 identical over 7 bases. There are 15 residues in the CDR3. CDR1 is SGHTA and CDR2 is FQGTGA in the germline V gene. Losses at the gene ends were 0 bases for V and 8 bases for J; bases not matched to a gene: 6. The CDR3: CASSLTGGAGEKLFF. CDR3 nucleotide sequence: TGTGCCAGCAGCTTAACAGGGGGCGCGGGCGAAAAACTGTTTTTT.

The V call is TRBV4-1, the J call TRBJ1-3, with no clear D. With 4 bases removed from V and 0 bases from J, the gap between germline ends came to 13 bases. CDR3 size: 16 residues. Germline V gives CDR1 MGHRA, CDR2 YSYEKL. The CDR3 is CASSRDPGFSGNTIYF. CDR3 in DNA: TGCGCCAGCAGCCGAGACCCGGGGTTCTCTGGAAACACCATATATTTT.

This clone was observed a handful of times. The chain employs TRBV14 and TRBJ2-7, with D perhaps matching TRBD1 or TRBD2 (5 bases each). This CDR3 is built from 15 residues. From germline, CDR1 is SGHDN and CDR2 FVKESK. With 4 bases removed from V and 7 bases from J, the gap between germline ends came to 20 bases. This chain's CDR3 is CASSPGPRPVGEQYF. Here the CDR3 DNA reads TGTGCCAGCAGCCCGGGACCCCGCCCTGTCGGGGAGCAGTACTTC.

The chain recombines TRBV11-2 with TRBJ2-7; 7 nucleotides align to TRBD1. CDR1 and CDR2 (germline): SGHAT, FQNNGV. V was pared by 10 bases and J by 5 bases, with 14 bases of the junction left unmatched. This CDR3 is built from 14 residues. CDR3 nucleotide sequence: TGTGCCACCCGACAGGGTTTATCTTCTAACGAGCAGTACTTC. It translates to CATRQGLSSNEQYF.

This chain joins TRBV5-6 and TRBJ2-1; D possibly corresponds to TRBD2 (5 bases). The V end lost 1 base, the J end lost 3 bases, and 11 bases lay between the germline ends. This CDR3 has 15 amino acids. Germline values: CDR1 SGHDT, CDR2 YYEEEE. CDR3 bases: TGTGCCAGCAGCTTGATAAGCGGAAACTACAATGAGCAGTTCTTC. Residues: CASSLISGNYNEQFF.

CDR3 region: CATRGLAGSSTDTQYF. The CDR3, as DNA: TGTGCCACGCGGGGGCTAGCGGGCTCTAGCACAGATACGCAGTATTTT. The chain carries TRBV27 and TRBJ2-3; TRBD2 agrees at 8 bases. V shed 10 bases, J shed 0 bases, and the junction held 12 bases outside the gene matches. This CDR3 is built from 16 residues. Germline CDR1 MNHEY, CDR2 SMNVEV (reference sequence).

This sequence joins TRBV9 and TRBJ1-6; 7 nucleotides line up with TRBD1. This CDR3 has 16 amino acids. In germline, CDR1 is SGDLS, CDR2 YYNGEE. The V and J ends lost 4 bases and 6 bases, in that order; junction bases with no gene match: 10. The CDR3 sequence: CASSTQPTGSNSPLHF. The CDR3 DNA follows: TGTGCCAGCAGCACCCAGCCGACAGGGTCTAATTCACCCCTCCACTTT.

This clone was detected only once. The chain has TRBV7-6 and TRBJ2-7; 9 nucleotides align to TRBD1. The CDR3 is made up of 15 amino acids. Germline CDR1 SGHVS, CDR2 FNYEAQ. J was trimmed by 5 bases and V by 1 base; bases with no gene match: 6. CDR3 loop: CASSLVGTGIDEQYF. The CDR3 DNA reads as TGTGCCAGCAGCTTAGTAGGGACAGGGATAGACGAGCAGTACTTC.

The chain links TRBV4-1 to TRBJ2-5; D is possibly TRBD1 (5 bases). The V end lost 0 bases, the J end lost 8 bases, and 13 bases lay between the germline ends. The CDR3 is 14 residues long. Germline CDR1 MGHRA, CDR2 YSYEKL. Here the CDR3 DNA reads TGCGCCAGCAGCCAAGATTGGGGCCGAGGTACCCAGTACTTC. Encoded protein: CASSQDWGRGTQYF.

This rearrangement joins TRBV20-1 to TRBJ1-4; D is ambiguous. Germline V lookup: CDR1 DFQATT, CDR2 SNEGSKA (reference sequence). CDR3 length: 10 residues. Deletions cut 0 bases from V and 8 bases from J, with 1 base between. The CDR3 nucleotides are TGCAGTGCTAGAGAAGAAAAACTGTTTTTT. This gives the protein CSAREEKLFF.

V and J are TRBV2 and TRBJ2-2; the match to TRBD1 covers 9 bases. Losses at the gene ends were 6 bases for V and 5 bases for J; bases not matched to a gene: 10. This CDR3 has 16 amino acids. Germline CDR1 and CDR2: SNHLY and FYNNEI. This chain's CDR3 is CASRRDRGKGTGELFF. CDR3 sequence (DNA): TGTGCCAGCAGGCGCGACAGGGGGAAAGGAACCGGGGAGCTGTTTTTT.

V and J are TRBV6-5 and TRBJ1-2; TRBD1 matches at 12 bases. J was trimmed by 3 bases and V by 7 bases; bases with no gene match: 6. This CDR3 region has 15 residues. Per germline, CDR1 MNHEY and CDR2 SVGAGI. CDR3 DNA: TGTGCCAGCACGGGGACAGGGGGCAGGTACTATGGCTACACCTTC. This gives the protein CASTGTGGRYYGYTF.

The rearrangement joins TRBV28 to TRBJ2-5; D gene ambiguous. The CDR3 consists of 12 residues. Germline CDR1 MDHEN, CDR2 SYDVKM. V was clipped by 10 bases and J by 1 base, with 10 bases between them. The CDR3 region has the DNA TGTGCCACCAGACTCCCCCAAGAGACCCAGTACTTC. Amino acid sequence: CATRLPQETQYF.

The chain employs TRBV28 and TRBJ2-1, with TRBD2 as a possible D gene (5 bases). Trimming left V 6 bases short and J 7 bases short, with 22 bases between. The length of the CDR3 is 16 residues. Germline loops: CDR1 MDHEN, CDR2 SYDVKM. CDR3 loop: CASSTRPPRGWNEQFF. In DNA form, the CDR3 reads TGTGCCAGCAGCACGCGCCCCCCCCGCGGGTGGAATGAGCAGTTCTTC.

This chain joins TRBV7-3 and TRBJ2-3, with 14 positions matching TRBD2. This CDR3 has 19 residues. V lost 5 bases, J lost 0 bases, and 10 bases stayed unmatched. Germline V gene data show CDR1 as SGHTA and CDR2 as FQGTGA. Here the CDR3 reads CASSPKGLAGVTSTDTQYF. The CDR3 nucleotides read TGTGCCAGCAGCCCAAAGGGACTAGCGGGGGTGACTAGCACAGATACGCAGTATTTT.